This T cell receptor (beta chain) was sequenced for a study of shared clonotypes between healthy human individuals. Study information: Donor ages ranged 18 to 49 years: a couple of women, a few men.

Naive CD8 cells lacked CD45RO, underwent positive selection for CCR7 and left out terminally differentiated effector memory CD45RA+ cells. TCRdb's copy holds only in-frame clones and misses some; the assay was immunoSEQ multiplex PCR. Of about 2,200,000 clones detected, just over 90% appear once; the ten largest clones hold around 1.7%. This clone came up once. Other DNA variants within this sample encode the same CDR3. V was pared by 2 bases and J by 6 bases, with 5 bases of the junction left unmatched. From germline, CDR1 is MNHNS and CDR2 SASEGT. The CDR3 runs to 15 residues. The genes are TRBV6-1 and TRBJ2-1; 9 bases line up with TRBD2. Sequenced sample: naive CD8+ T cells from PBMCs. The receptor comes from a man between 18 and 29 years old in good health. Some clones in this sample may be carry-over from other donors' samples. Written as DNA, the CDR3 is TGTGCCAGCAGTGAACTCGCGGGAGGGGGCAATGAGCAGTTCTTC. As protein: CASSELAGGGNEQFF.